The 13 T cell receptor beta chains in this list originate from one sample, sequenced in a study of CD8 T cells in ankylosing spondylitis. Overall study results and limits: Fewer than ten highly homologous variants made up a TCR beta motif that seemed to typify ankylosing spondylitis blood.

TCRdb recomputed calls from the 5' RACE reads with MiXCR, one row per CDR3 protein. The sample records more than 650,000 distinct CDR3 sequences, 10% to 15% being singletons. Their antigens remain unidentified. The sequenced material came from blood, either unsorted or a sorted T cell fraction (not recorded which). The receptors shown here come from a male donor with ankylosing spondylitis.

This clonotype has more than one count but fewer than ten. The chain uses TRBV15 and TRBJ1-1; D not certain. The ends were cut back, 5 bases at V and 4 bases at J, with 11 bases in the middle. Germline V lookup: CDR1 LNHNV, CDR2 YYDKDF (reference sequence). CDR3 length equals 13 residues. Written as DNA, the CDR3 is TGTGCCACCAGCCCATATAGCGGCACTGAAGCTTTCTTT. Translating it yields CATSPYSGTEAFF.

This clonotype was recorded a few times. J is TRBJ2-5 and V is TRBV20-1; 12 bases agree with TRBD1. Germline V gene sequence: CDR1 DFQATT, CDR2 SNEGSKA (reference sequence). With 6 bases clipped from V and 5 bases from J, the junction kept 16 bases outside the gene matches. The CDR3 is 17 residues long. This CDR3 is CSARGTGGLAGRETQYF. The CDR3 coding sequence is TGCAGTGCGAGGGGGACAGGGGGCCTAGCGGGACGGGAGACCCAGTACTTC.

The V and J genes are TRBV18 and TRBJ2-1, with D perhaps TRBD2 (5 bases). The CDR3 consists of 17 residues. The V gene's germline CDR1 is KGHSH and CDR2 LQKENI. The ends were cut back, 2 bases at V and 0 bases at J, with 14 bases in the middle. Written as DNA, the CDR3 is TGTGCCAGCTCACCATTGAGCGGCCCTAGCTCCTACAATGAGCAGTTCTTC. Amino acid sequence: CASSPLSGPSSYNEQFF.

In its sample, this clonotype was seen a few times. V gene TRBV27 combines with J gene TRBJ2-2; D unresolved. Deletions cut 7 bases from V and 4 bases from J, with 13 bases between. The CDR3 has 14 residues. Germline V CDR1 and CDR2: MNHEY, SMNVEV (reference sequence). CDR3 sequence reads: CASTQLGTTGELFF. Written as DNA, the CDR3 is TGTGCCAGCACACAGCTGGGCACCACCGGGGAGCTGTTTTTT.

The rearrangement joins TRBV6-5 to TRBJ2-1; possible D gene TRBD1, 5 bases. The V end lost 0 bases, the J end lost 0 bases, and 12 bases lay between the germline ends. CDR3 length: 17 amino acids. CDR1 is MNHEY and CDR2 is SVGAGI in the germline V gene. CDR3 nucleotide sequence: TGTGCCAGCAGTTACTCAACAGGTTATAGCTCCTACAATGAGCAGTTCTTC. Translated, it gives CASSYSTGYSSYNEQFF.

This chain links TRBV4-1 with TRBJ2-7, with unresolved D. With 0 bases removed from V and 0 bases from J, the gap between germline ends came to 12 bases. The germline V gene encodes CDR1 MGHRA and CDR2 YSYEKL. The CDR3 is made up of 16 amino acids. CDR3 loop: CASSQDTTASSYEQYF. The CDR3 DNA is TGCGCCAGCAGCCAAGATACCACAGCCAGCTCCTACGAGCAGTACTTC.

The V call is TRBV5-1, the J call TRBJ1-1; D is unclear. V lost 5 bases and J 5 bases, leaving 13 bases between the germline ends. The germline CDR1 and CDR2 sequences are SGHRS and YFSETQ. CDR3 size: 13 residues. The DNA of the CDR3 is TGCGCCAGCAGTCCTAAGGAAGGAACTGAAGCTTTCTTT. This gives the protein CASSPKEGTEAFF.

Notes on this clonotype: The junction departs from the called germline gene at one end, perhaps through a read error. This chain links TRBV7-2 with TRBJ2-2, with 8 bases aligning to TRBD1. The germline V gene encodes CDR1 SGHTA and CDR2 FQGNSA. The CDR3 spans 16 residues. The CDR3 nucleotides are TGTGCCAGCAGCTTAGTCCCCAGGGGGCGAACCGGGGAGCCGTTTTTT. Translating it yields CASSLVPRGRTGEPFF.

The J gene is TRBJ2-7, the V gene TRBV25-1; D is ambiguous. The V gene lost 3 bases and the J gene lost 0 bases, with 15 bases spanning the gap. CDR3 length equals 16 residues. Germline V gives CDR1 MGHDK, CDR2 SYGVNS. The CDR3 sequence: CASSDELLGSSYEQYF. CDR3 nucleotides: TGTGCCAGCAGTGACGAGTTGTTGGGTAGCTCCTACGAGCAGTACTTC.

A few counts support this clonotype. The chain combines TRBV5-6 with TRBJ1-2, with D tentatively TRBD1 (6 bases). Trimming cost V 4 bases and J 8 bases, with 18 bases left between them. This CDR3 has 14 amino acids. CDR1 is SGHDT and CDR2 is YYEEEE in the germline V gene. The CDR3 sequence: CASSLAGRGGGYTF. The CDR3 DNA is TGTGCCAGCAGCCTCGCGGGCAGGGGCGGAGGCTACACCTTC.

In its sample, this clonotype was seen many times. The genes are TRBV29-1 and TRBJ1-1; no firm D call. With 2 bases removed from V and 0 bases from J, the gap between germline ends came to 13 bases. The CDR3 spans 15 residues. Per germline, CDR1 SQVTM and CDR2 ANQGSEA. CDR3 nucleotide sequence: TGCAGCGTTGAATCCGCGAAGCTGGTGAACACTGAAGCTTTCTTT. It specifies CSVESAKLVNTEAFF.

This clonotype showed up just a few times. The chain links TRBV28 to TRBJ2-7, with 7 nucleotides matching TRBD1. Germline-derived CDR1 and CDR2 are MDHEN and SYDVKM. Trimming removed 4 bases from V and 0 bases from J; junction bases left unmatched: 9. There are 16 residues in the CDR3. The CDR3 sequence is CASSYPQGVLSYEQYF. Written as DNA, the CDR3 is TGTGCCAGCAGTTACCCCCAGGGGGTCCTCTCCTACGAGCAGTACTTC.

In this sample, this clonotype turned up a few times. V usage is TRBV6-2 or TRBV6-3 and J usage is TRBJ2-7; D may correspond to TRBD1 or TRBD2 (5 bases each). Germline-derived CDR1 and CDR2 are MNHEY and SVGEGT. Between the trimmed V and J ends, which lost 6 bases and 0 bases, there was a span of 12 bases. The CDR3 extends over 14 amino acids. CDR3 residues: CASRAWGTSYEQYF. The CDR3 region has the DNA TGTGCCAGCAGGGCCTGGGGGACCTCCTACGAGCAGTACTTC.